Following are 2 T cell receptor beta chains from one sample sequenced in a study of shared T cell receptors in the human thymus. Using immunoSEQ multiplex PCR, the repertoire was profiled, and TCRdb retains in-frame clones only, with some absent. The sample records about 660,000 clones, over 75% being singletons. The sample was also reused in another study, on human thymus T cells.

Sequenced sample: thymocytes. These receptors were obtained from a boy less than two years old with a congenital heart defect.

Of note for this clone: A read error may account for a junction end that differs from germline. J is TRBJ2-7 and V is TRBV6-5; D is possibly TRBD1 (5 bases). The length of the CDR3 is 12 residues. The germline V gene has CDR1 MNHEY and CDR2 SVGAGI. CDR3: CLLNRRSYEQYF. Written as DNA, the CDR3 is TGCCTATTGAACAGGCGTTCCTACGAGCAGTACTTC.

The chain carries TRBV6-5 and TRBJ2-3; 8 nucleotides line up with TRBD2. The germline V gene encodes CDR1 MNHEY and CDR2 SVGAGI. The CDR3 contains 15 residues. The ends lost 6 bases at V and 0 bases at J; junction bases unmatched: 5. In nucleotides, the CDR3 is TGTGCCAGCAGGGGAGGGACTAGAAGCACAGATACGCAGTATTTT. Translated: CASRGGTRSTDTQYF.